This T cell receptor (beta chain) emerged from a study of identical twins. In TCRdb, the 5' RACE reads were re-called with MiXCR into one record per CDR3 protein. The table records 650,000 to 750,000 distinct CDR3 sequences, around 20% of them present only once. Germline V gene sequence: CDR1 LGHNA, CDR2 YSLEER. There are 13 residues in the CDR3. V gave up 0 bases and J gave up 8 bases; unmatched junction bases: 3. This sample was shared with a second study, whose subject was T cells expressing NK-cell markers. As that study records: The study drew TCR beta repertoires from sorted CD3+CD56+NKG2C+, CD3+CD56+NKG2C- and CD3+CD56-NKG2C+ T cells. Most of the eight sequenced donors were classified as HCMV-seropositive, and one was classified as seronegative. The study found these clonotypes also leading the CD3+CD56-NKG2C+ fraction in a few donors.

J is TRBJ2-7 and V is TRBV4-3; TRBD2 matches 8 bases. Material for sequencing was PBMCs. This TCR derives from a young woman in good health. CDR3 in amino acids: CASSQDRGGKQYF. The DNA for the CDR3 is TGCGCCAGCAGCCAAGATCGGGGGGGTAAGCAGTACTTC.